The 26 T cell receptor beta chains below come from one sample, sequenced in a study of blood T cell repertoires in COVID-19. The assay was immunoSEQ multiplex PCR, and TCRdb's table has in-frame clones only and misses some. The top ten clones hold roughly 1.4% of a sample with hundreds of thousands of clones, 70% to 90% of them seen once. Sequenced: peripheral blood. These receptors originate from a woman younger than 45 with active or convalescent COVID-19.

The CDR3 DNA reads as TGTGCCAGTCTTTACTCTGGGGCCAACGTCCTGACTTTC. Translating it yields CASLYSGANVLTF. This chain connects TRBV28 to TRBJ2-6, with unresolved D. Trimming took 9 bases from V and 0 from J, leaving 6 bases between them. The CDR3 sequence is 13 residues long. CDR1 and CDR2 from the germline V gene are MDHEN and SYDVKM.

V usage is TRBV5-6 and J usage is TRBJ2-5, with 7 bases fitting TRBD1. The length of the CDR3 is 14 residues. V was pared by 2 bases and J by 3 bases, with 4 bases of the junction left unmatched. Germline CDR1 reads SGHDT; CDR2 reads YYEEEE. CDR3 sequence (DNA): TGTGCCAGCAGCTTCAGGGGGACGAAAGAGACCCAGTACTTC. Protein product: CASSFRGTKETQYF.

This chain links TRBV14 with TRBJ2-1; the match to TRBD2 covers 11 bases. Trimming took 4 bases from V and 10 from J; bases not matched to a gene: 12. The CDR3 is made up of 16 amino acids. The V gene's germline CDR1 is SGHDN and CDR2 FVKESK. DNA of the CDR3: TGTGCCAGCAGCCCACTACTAGCGGGAGTGGGCGGAGAGCAGTTCTTC. It encodes CASSPLLAGVGGEQFF. Full variable domain (outside the CDR3, taken from reference TRBV14 and TRBJ2-1): EAGVTQFPSHSVIEKGQTVTLRCDPISGHDNLYWYRRVMGKEIKFLLHFVKESKQDESGMPNNRFLAERTGGTYSTLKVQPAELEDSGVYFCASSPLLAGVGGEQFFGPGTRLTVL.

As for this clone: A read error may account for a junction end that differs from germline. The V call is TRBV25-1, the J call TRBJ1-1; 7 nucleotides agree with TRBD1. The CDR3 has 15 residues. Per germline, CDR1 MGHDK and CDR2 SYGVNS. Written as DNA, the CDR3 is TGTGCCAGCAGTGTCAACCAGGGGGTGAAAACTGAAGCTTTCTTT. It encodes CASSVNQGVKTEAFF.

This chain uses TRBV30 with TRBJ2-3; 8 nucleotides align to TRBD1. CDR1 GTSNPN and CDR2 SVGIG come from the germline V gene (reference sequence). This CDR3 has 16 residues. The trim removed 3 bases at V and 4 bases at J, leaving 12 bases unmatched. CDR3 DNA sequence: TGTGCCTGGAGGCGACCCTTCAGGGGGCGGGCAGATACGCAGTATTTT. Protein: CAWRRPFRGRADTQYF.

The chain recombines TRBV5-1 with TRBJ2-7, with 11 bases identical to TRBD1. Per the germline V gene, CDR1 is SGHRS and CDR2 is YFSETQ. This CDR3 region has 15 residues. With 0 bases clipped from V and 2 bases from J, the junction kept 1 base outside the gene matches. CDR3 sequence: CASSLADRGPYEQYF. DNA for the CDR3: TGCGCCAGCAGCTTGGCGGACAGGGGGCCCTACGAGCAGTACTTC.

V usage is TRBV5-4 and J usage is TRBJ2-1, with 8 nucleotides matching TRBD2. The V segment lost 3 bases and the J segment 2 bases; nucleotides outside the gene matches: 7. CDR1 is SGHNT and CDR2 is YYREEE in the germline V gene (reference sequence). This CDR3 spans 16 amino acids. CDR3 in amino acids: CASSWDAGGPYNEQFF. CDR3 coding DNA: TGTGCCAGCAGCTGGGACGCGGGAGGACCCTACAATGAGCAGTTCTTC.

This chain connects TRBV2 to TRBJ2-2; D unresolved. The ends were cut back, 4 bases at V and 3 bases at J, with 9 bases in the middle. The germline V gene has CDR1 SNHLY and CDR2 FYNNEI. The CDR3 loop spans 14 amino acids. The CDR3 loop reads CASSGDTYTGELFF. The CDR3 DNA follows: TGTGCCAGCAGTGGAGACACCTACACCGGGGAGCTGTTTTTT.

The chain employs TRBV20-1 and TRBJ1-2, with D perhaps matching TRBD1 (6 bases). The CDR3 is 11 residues long. V was pared by 3 bases and J by 8 bases, with 10 bases between. CDR1 and CDR2 (germline): DFQATT, SNEGSKA (reference sequence). The CDR3 nucleotides are TGCAGTGCTAGTAATGGGGGCGGCTACACCTTC. As protein: CSASNGGGYTF.

This sequence joins TRBV5-1 and TRBJ1-2, with no clear D. The V gene's germline CDR1 is SGHRS and CDR2 YFSETQ. The V end lost 4 bases, the J end lost 3 bases, and 7 bases lay between the germline ends. This CDR3 has 12 amino acids. The CDR3 reads CASSAGDYGYTF. As DNA, the CDR3 is TGCGCCAGCAGCGCCGGGGACTATGGCTACACCTTC.

V usage is TRBV13 and J usage is TRBJ2-3; 7 nucleotides align to TRBD2. V lost 5 bases, J lost 4 bases, and 3 bases stayed unmatched. Germline V gene sequence: CDR1 PRHDT, CDR2 FYEKMQ (reference sequence). The CDR3 totals 13 residues. The CDR3 sequence: CASSETSSDTQYF. The CDR3 region has the DNA TGTGCCAGCAGCGAGACTAGCTCAGATACGCAGTATTTT.

The chain recombines TRBV30 with TRBJ2-5, with D tentatively TRBD1 (5 bases). The CDR3 extends over 12 amino acids. Germline V gene data show CDR1 as GTSNPN and CDR2 as SVGIG (reference sequence). The V and J ends lost 2 bases and 4 bases respectively, with 8 bases between them. This chain's CDR3 is CAWSSQGETQYF. Here the CDR3 DNA reads TGTGCCTGGAGTTCGCAGGGAGAGACCCAGTACTTC.

This chain joins TRBV19 and TRBJ2-5; D may be TRBD1 (5 bases). Trimming stripped 5 bases from V and 1 base from J, with 11 bases between. The CDR3 has 14 amino acids. The germline CDR1 and CDR2 sequences are LNHDA and SQIVND (reference sequence). The CDR3 DNA sequence: TGTGCCAGTAGTGTCCACAGGACCCAAGAGACCCAGTACTTC. Translated: CASSVHRTQETQYF.

The chain links TRBV25-1 to TRBJ1-4; D is possibly TRBD1 (6 bases). CDR3 size: 16 residues. V was shortened by 6 bases and J by 0 bases, with 14 bases between the two germline ends. In germline, CDR1 is MGHDK, CDR2 SYGVNS. The CDR3 here is CASRTGTGATNEKLFF. The CDR3 nucleotides are TGTGCCAGCAGGACAGGAACTGGGGCAACTAATGAAAAACTGTTTTTT.

This chain uses TRBV9 with TRBJ1-4, with TRBD1 matching over 12 bases. The CDR3 extends over 17 amino acids. CDR1 is SGDLS and CDR2 is YYNGEE in the germline V gene. Trimming at V came to 0 bases and at J to 6 bases, leaving 6 bases not matched to a gene. CDR3 sequence reads: CASSVGLGTGGYEKLFF. The CDR3 region has the DNA TGTGCCAGCAGCGTAGGATTGGGGACAGGGGGCTATGAAAAACTGTTTTTT.

This clone was recorded only once. The rearrangement joins TRBV2 to TRBJ2-4, with 14 bases matching TRBD2. Germline assignment: CDR1 SNHLY and CDR2 FYNNEI. The CDR3 totals 19 residues. With 2 bases clipped from V and 1 base from J, the junction kept 7 bases outside the gene matches. CDR3 in DNA: TGTGCCAGCAGTGAACCGGGACTAGCGGGGGTTACTGCCAAAAACATTCAGTACTTC. Protein: CASSEPGLAGVTAKNIQYF.

The chain couples TRBV7-9 to TRBJ1-5; TRBD1 matches 8 bases. CDR1 is SEHNR and CDR2 is FQNEAQ in the germline V gene (reference sequence). The V segment lost 4 bases and the J segment 4 bases; nucleotides outside the gene matches: 6. There are 15 residues in the CDR3. In DNA, the CDR3 is TGTGCCAGCAGCTGGGACAGGCTCCCGAATCAGCCCCAGCATTTT. It is translated as CASSWDRLPNQPQHF.

The chain links TRBV5-1 to TRBJ1-1; D is unresolved. From germline, CDR1 is SGHRS and CDR2 YFSETQ. The CDR3 totals 15 residues. V was shortened by 0 bases and J by 5 bases, with 14 bases between the two germline ends. The CDR3 DNA is TGCGCCAGCAGCTTGGGTGAGGGTGGAAGTACTGAAGCTTTCTTT. It translates to CASSLGEGGSTEAFF.

This sequence joins TRBV6-6 and TRBJ2-7; 10 nucleotides align to TRBD1. The CDR3 is 14 amino acids. Trimming took 8 bases from V and 3 from J; bases not matched to a gene: 7. Germline lookup yields CDR1 MNHNY and CDR2 SVGAGI (reference sequence). CDR3 coding DNA: TGTGCCAGCCGAACAGGACAGGGGGGCTACGAGCAGTACTTC. This translates into CASRTGQGGYEQYF.

The V gene is TRBV16, the J gene TRBJ1-5; D unclear. The CDR3 consists of 15 residues. V shed 7 bases and J shed 0 bases, with 13 bases lying between them. Germline-derived CDR1 and CDR2 are KGHSY and FQNENV. The CDR3 DNA reads TGTGCCAGCACCCTAAGCGCGGCTAGCAATCAGCCCCAGCATTTT. Translation gives CASTLSAASNQPQHF.

This chain uses TRBV19 with TRBJ2-5; 7 positions match TRBD2. The CDR3 length is 15 residues. Unmatched junction bases numbered 10, after V lost 7 bases and J lost 2 bases. In germline, CDR1 is LNHDA, CDR2 SQIVND (reference sequence). CDR3 protein: CASNPLAGLQETQYF. The CDR3 DNA is TGTGCCAGTAACCCCTTAGCGGGCCTGCAAGAGACCCAGTACTTC.

This chain links TRBV4-1 with TRBJ2-1; 7 bases are a match to TRBD1. V dropped 4 bases and J dropped 1; count of bases not matched to a gene: 4. Germline V lookup: CDR1 MGHRA, CDR2 YSYEKL. The CDR3 length is 15 residues. CDR3: CASSPTGKSYNEQFF. The DNA of the CDR3 is TGCGCCAGCAGCCCGACAGGGAAATCCTACAATGAGCAGTTCTTC.

CDR3 residues: CASSTGGSYEQYF. The CDR3 bases are TGTGCCAGCAGCACCGGCGGGAGCTACGAGCAGTACTTC. The rearrangement links TRBV5-4 to TRBJ2-7; 7 nucleotides line up with TRBD2. CDR1 is SGHNT and CDR2 is YYREEE in the germline V gene (reference sequence). The CDR3 loop spans 13 amino acids. The V and J ends lost 4 bases and 3 bases, in that order; junction bases with no gene match: 4. Full variable domain (remainder filled in from reference TRBV5-4 and TRBJ2-7): ETGVTQSPTHLIKTRGQQVTLRCSSQSGHNTVSWYQQALGQGPQFIFQYYREEENGRGNFPPRFSGLQFPNYSSELNVNALELDDSALYLCASSTGGSYEQYFGPGTRLTVT.

V and J are TRBV15 and TRBJ1-4; TRBD1 is a possible D gene (5 bases). Germline V gene lookup returns CDR1 LNHNV and CDR2 YYDKDF (reference sequence). V was cut by 0 bases and J by 7 bases, with 21 bases left in between. This CDR3 is built from 18 residues. The CDR3 DNA is TGTGCCACCAGCAGAGATCTCGGCCCGGACATAGGTCCTGAAAAACTGTTTTTT. Residues: CATSRDLGPDIGPEKLFF. Full variable domain (missing parts from reference TRBV15 and TRBJ1-4): DAMVIQNPRYQVTQFGKPVTLSCSQTLNHNVMYWYQQKSSQAPKLLFHYYDKDFNNEADTPDNFQSRRPNTSFCFLDIRSPGLGDTAMYLCATSRDLGPDIGPEKLFFGSGTQLSVL.

The chain links TRBV4-1 to TRBJ2-7, with a possible D match to TRBD1 (5 bases). CDR1 MGHRA and CDR2 YSYEKL come from the germline V gene. V lost 1 base, J lost 4 bases, and 14 bases lay in between. The CDR3 runs 15 residues. CDR3 amino acids: CASSQVPLQGYEQYF. The CDR3 DNA reads as TGCGCCAGCAGCCAAGTACCGCTCCAGGGATACGAGCAGTACTTC.

The chain has TRBV4-1 and TRBJ1-1, with 7 bases aligning to TRBD1. Germline CDR1 MGHRA, CDR2 YSYEKL. The junction had 4 bases not matched to a gene; V was cut back by 3 bases and J by 3 bases. The CDR3 is made up of 14 amino acids. CDR3 sequence reads: CASSHLDRDTEAFF. The DNA of the CDR3 is TGCGCCAGCAGCCATCTCGACAGGGACACTGAAGCTTTCTTT.